This T cell receptor (beta chain) was found in a study of Ad26.COV2.S vaccination and SARS-CoV-2 variants (dated by TCRdb to 2020 to 2022). For the wider study: Donors in the vaccine arm were drawn from COV1001, a multicentre, randomized, double-blind, placebo-controlled phase I-IIa trial testing Ad26.COV2.S in healthy adults. Ad26.COV2.S was administered intramuscularly at 5 x 10^10 or 1 x 10^11 viral particles, either as a single shot or as two shots given 56 days apart. Throughout the experiments and outcome assessment, investigators stayed blinded to trial group allocation. The TCR-sequenced set comprised around 30 samples: some 19 Ad26.COV2.S vaccine recipients, 5 placebo recipients and 8 SARS-CoV-2 convalescent individuals. Participants in the trial were split at random into five groups of five each, receiving low-dose or high-dose Ad26.COV2.S once or twice, or else placebo on both occasions. TCRbeta repertoire sequencing was used to assess the specificity and breadth of SARS-CoV-2-reactive T cell receptors after Ad26.COV2.S vaccination.

The meaning of the sample's treatment or condition label: some 19 received Ad26.COV2.S at low or high dose, single or two shots; a few received placebo; per-sample allocation not given. For vaccine and placebo recipients, the sequenced repertoires came from samples collected on day 63 after the first injection. In Cohort 1b, roughly 26 adults aged 18-55 years were enrolled at a single site in Boston, USA, between 29 July and 7 August 2020. As a vaccine, Ad26.COV2.S was a replication-incompetent adenovirus type 26 vector that expressed a prefusion-stabilized SARS-CoV-2 spike protein derived from the original Wuhan strain. This clone has only one observation. There is no known antigen for this receptor. One base away there is no much larger clone; base qualities are not given. At the junction V is shortened by 1 base and J by 2 bases, with 10 bases in between. As encoded in the germline V gene (reference sequence), CDR1 is LGHDT while CDR2 is YNNKEL. The CDR3 covers 15 residues, taking in both the cysteine and the phenylalanine. Solely the CDR3 DNA is kept, with 45 bases framed from the first base.

Points the paper makes about the study in general: According to the authors, total T cell responses may have been underestimated by the TCR breadth and depth analyses. After vaccination, spike-specific CD8+ and CD4+ T cell responses were reported to show substantial breadth. The study lacked the statistical power to compare responses across vaccine doses or regimens. Compared with placebo recipients, Ad26.COV2.S recipients showed higher spike-specific TCR breadth (P = 0.0014). Comparable non-spike TCR breadth was observed between vaccine and placebo recipients, consistent with only spike being contained in the vaccine.

TCRbeta CDR3 regions were sequenced with the immunoSEQ Assay. After extraction, genomic DNA underwent amplification by bias-controlled multiplex PCR, followed by high-throughput sequencing. The paper's processing steps were these. To quantify the absolute abundance of every unique TCRbeta CDR3 region, sequences were collapsed and filtered. T cell fraction was estimated by normalizing TCRbeta template counts to usable DNA, with usable DNA measured through amplification of reference genes found in all nucleated cells. Repertoire TCRs were annotated as SARS-CoV-2-specific by exact matching of V gene, CDR3 amino acid sequence and J gene to a known reactive TCR set. The reference SARS-CoV-2 TCR set was derived from MIRA and filtered for enrichment in COVID-19-positive ImmuneCODE repertoires, a step that removed public or cross-reactive TCRs. Drawing on the MIRA antigens, annotated TCRs were analysed further at the level of specific ORF or position within ORF. Breadth was defined as the number of annotated unique rearrangements divided by the total number of unique productive rearrangements, and depth was defined as the summed frequency of the annotated unique rearrangements. Two-sided Wilcoxon rank-sum tests were used to compare TCR breadth between groups. TCRdb obtained this table from immuneACCESS and retained in-frame rearrangements with V and J assigned. These tables miss some clones; where compared with another copy, unresolved V genes account for less than half of the shortfall, and the remainder is unexplained. Clonal size and the V and J genes are those of that table, whereas D and trimming came from the DNA. Present in this sample are approximately 300,000 clones, around 83% of which were seen just once. The ten largest clones capture more than 1.5% of the sample.

This sequence was found in a person between 18 and 59 years old who received the Ad26.COV2.S COVID-19 vaccine or a placebo. Sequenced here: peripheral blood, sampled in a trial of Ad26.COV2.S vaccine versus placebo. This chain joins TRBV3-1 (or the pseudogene TRBV3-2) to TRBJ2-3; no D segment can be confidently identified. The DNA is TGTGCCAGCAGCCAAGGCCGGGCAGTCACAGATACGCAGTATTTT. This translates into CASSQGRAVTDTQYF.